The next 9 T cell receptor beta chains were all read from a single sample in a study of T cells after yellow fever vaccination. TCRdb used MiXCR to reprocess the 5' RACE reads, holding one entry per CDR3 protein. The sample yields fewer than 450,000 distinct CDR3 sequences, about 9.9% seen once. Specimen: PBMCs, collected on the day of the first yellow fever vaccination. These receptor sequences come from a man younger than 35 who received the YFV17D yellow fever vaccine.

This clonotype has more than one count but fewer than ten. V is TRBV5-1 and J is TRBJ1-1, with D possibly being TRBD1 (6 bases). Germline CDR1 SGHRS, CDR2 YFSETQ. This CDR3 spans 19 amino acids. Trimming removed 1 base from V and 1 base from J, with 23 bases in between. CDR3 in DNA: TGCGCCAGCAGCTTGAGCGTGTGGGTGGAGGGGGGTCCGAACACTGAAGCTTTCTTT. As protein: CASSLSVWVEGGPNTEAFF.

The CDR3 nucleotides are TGTGCCAGCAGCCCAAATCATGGGAATGAGCAGTTCTTC. This translates into CASSPNHGNEQFF. This rearrangement joins TRBV7-9 to TRBJ2-1; no clear D gene. Between the trimmed V and J ends, which lost 5 bases and 7 bases, there was a span of 12 bases. The V gene's germline CDR1 is SEHNR and CDR2 FQNEAQ (reference sequence). The CDR3 totals 13 residues.

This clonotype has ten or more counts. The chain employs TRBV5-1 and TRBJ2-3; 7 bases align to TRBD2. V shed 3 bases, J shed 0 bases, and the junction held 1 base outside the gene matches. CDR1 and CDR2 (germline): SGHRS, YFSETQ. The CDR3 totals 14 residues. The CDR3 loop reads CASSSSGSTDTQYF. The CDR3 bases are TGCGCCAGCAGCTCTAGCGGCAGCACAGATACGCAGTATTTT.

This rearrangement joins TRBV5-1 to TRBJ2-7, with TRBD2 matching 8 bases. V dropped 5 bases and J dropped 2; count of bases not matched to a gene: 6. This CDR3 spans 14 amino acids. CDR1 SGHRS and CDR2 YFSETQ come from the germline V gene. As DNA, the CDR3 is TGCGCCAGCAGTAGAATAGCGGGAACCTACGAGCAGTACTTC. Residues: CASSRIAGTYEQYF. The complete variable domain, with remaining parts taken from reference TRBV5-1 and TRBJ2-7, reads KAGVTQTPRYLIKTRGQQVTLSCSPISGHRSVSWYQQTPGQGLQFLFEYFSETQRNKGNFPGRFSGRQFSNSRSEMNVSTLELGDSALYLCASSRIAGTYEQYFGPGTRLTVT.

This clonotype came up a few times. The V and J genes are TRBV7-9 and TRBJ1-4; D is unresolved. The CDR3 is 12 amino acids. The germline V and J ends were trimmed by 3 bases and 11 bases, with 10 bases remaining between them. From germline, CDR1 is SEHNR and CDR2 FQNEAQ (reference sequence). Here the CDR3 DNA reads TGTGCCAGCAGCTTCCCGAGCACGAAACTGTTTTTT. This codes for CASSFPSTKLFF.

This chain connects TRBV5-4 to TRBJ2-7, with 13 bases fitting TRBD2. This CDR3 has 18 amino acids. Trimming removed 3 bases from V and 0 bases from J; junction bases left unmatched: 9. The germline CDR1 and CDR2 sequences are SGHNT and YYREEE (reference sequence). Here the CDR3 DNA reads TGTGCCAGCAGCTCCCCGGGACTAGCGGGGACGAGCTCCTACGAGCAGTACTTC. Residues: CASSSPGLAGTSSYEQYF.

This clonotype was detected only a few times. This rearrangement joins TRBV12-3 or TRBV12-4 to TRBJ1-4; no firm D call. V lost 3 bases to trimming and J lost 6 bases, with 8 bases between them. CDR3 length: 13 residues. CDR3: CASSFLPYEKLFF. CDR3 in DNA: TGTGCCAGCAGTTTTCTCCCCTATGAAAAACTGTTTTTT.

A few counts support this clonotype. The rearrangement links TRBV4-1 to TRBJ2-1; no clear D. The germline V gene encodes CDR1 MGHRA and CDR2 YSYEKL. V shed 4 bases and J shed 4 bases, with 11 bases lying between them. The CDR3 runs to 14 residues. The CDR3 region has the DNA TGCGCCAGCAGCCGATTGGACGGTTACAATGAGCAGTTCTTC. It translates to CASSRLDGYNEQFF.

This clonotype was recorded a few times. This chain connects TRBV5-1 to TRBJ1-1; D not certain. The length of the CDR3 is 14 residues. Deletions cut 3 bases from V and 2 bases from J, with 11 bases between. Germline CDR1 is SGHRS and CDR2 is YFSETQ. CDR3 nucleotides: TGCGCCAGCAGCTGGCAGCACCGTAACACTGAAGCTTTCTTT. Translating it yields CASSWQHRNTEAFF. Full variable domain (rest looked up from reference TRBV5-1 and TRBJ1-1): KAGVTQTPRYLIKTRGQQVTLSCSPISGHRSVSWYQQTPGQGLQFLFEYFSETQRNKGNFPGRFSGRQFSNSRSEMNVSTLELGDSALYLCASSWQHRNTEAFFGQGTRLTVV.